This T cell receptor beta chain was documented in a study of T cell changes during pregnancy in multiple sclerosis. Germline lookup yields CDR1 SGHRS and CDR2 YFSETQ. V lost 4 bases to trimming and J lost 8 bases; unmatched junction nucleotides: 11. The CDR3 sequence is 14 residues long. The method was immunoSEQ multiplex PCR; TCRdb's version includes in-frame clones alone and lacks a portion of them. The table has 50,000 to 70,000 clones, roughly 92% seen once. The specimen comprised peripheral blood, sampled in the second trimester of pregnancy. This sequence originates from a female donor with multiple sclerosis, enrolled in a pregnancy study. The rearrangement uses TRBV5-1 and TRBJ1-1; 7 bases map to TRBD1. Written as DNA, the CDR3 is TGCGCCAGCAGCCCCACGACAGGGTGGGTAGAAGCTTTCTTT. Encoded protein: CASSPTTGWVEAFF.